The clone carrying this T cell receptor beta chain was counted a few times. Its antigen is not identified. The sample carries other DNA sequences with the same CDR3. Germline V lookup: CDR1 LGHNA, CDR2 YNFKEQ. Trimming removed 3 bases from V and 2 bases from J; junction bases left unmatched: 6. The CDR3 is 15 residues long. The method was immunoSEQ multiplex PCR; TCRdb's version includes in-frame clones alone and lacks a portion of them. The sample has a few million clones; 85% to 95% are singletons. This entry comes from a study of shared clonotypes between healthy human individuals. The study, taken as a whole, reports: Between a handful of donors, naive CD4 clonotypes were shared at a level of around 5.2%.

Sequencing used naive CD4+ T cells from PBMCs. Subset defined: CD45RA+ positively selected. This sequence originates from a man in his late teens or twenties in good health. Some clones in this sample may be carry-over from other donors' samples. The V and J genes are TRBV4-2 and TRBJ1-1; 7 nucleotides line up with TRBD1. The CDR3 coding sequence is TGTGCCAGCAGCCAGCGGACAGGACCCAACACTGAAGCTTTCTTT. Translating gives CASSQRTGPNTEAFF.